This TCR beta chain emerged from a study of cytomegalovirus exposure and HLA in healthy donors. Overall study results and limits: The productive fraction for most TCR beta V segments was about 90% or about 30% in an earlier analysis.

Concerning this clone: Its antigen remains unknown.

The CDR3 contains 15 residues. The ends lost 1 base at V and 5 bases at J; junction bases unmatched: 3. Germline V gene data show CDR1 as SGHRS and CDR2 as YFSETQ. In nominal health when sampled, donors likely had unrecorded immune exposures nonetheless. PCR involved 60 Vbeta and 13 Jbeta primers. Sequencing was performed with immunoSEQ multiplex PCR; in TCRdb, only in-frame clones are kept and a portion is missing. The table records about 140,000 clones, 88% of them present only once. This chain uses TRBV5-1 with TRBJ1-6; 7 positions agree with TRBD1. The sequencing sample was made of PBMCs. This sequence originates from a woman aged 40 to 50 in good health and CMV-seronegative. CDR3: CASSLPGQNNSPLHF. In DNA form, the CDR3 reads TGCGCCAGCAGCTTGCCGGGACAGAATAATTCACCCCTCCACTTT.